This T cell receptor beta chain emerged from a study of tumor-infiltrating lymphocytes in localized non-small cell lung cancer. Points from the study as a whole: Different pieces of the same tissue went to different assays, confounding technical variation with intratumor heterogeneity.

Generated by immunoSEQ multiplex PCR, the TCRdb table keeps only in-frame clones and is missing some. The sample lists 15,000 to 20,000 clones; more than 60% were seen once. The CDR3 spans 12 residues. The V gene lost 1 base and the J gene lost 4 bases, with 1 base spanning the gap. Germline CDR1 reads SGHNT; CDR2 reads YENEEA. This clone was counted between two and nine times. Its antigen is not identified. Material: lung tumor tissue. V usage is TRBV11-3 and J usage is TRBJ2-2; D unresolved. This sequence was found in a human donor with non-small cell lung cancer. The CDR3 DNA reads TGTGCCAGCAGCTTAGGCACCGGGGAGCTGTTTTTT. Amino acid sequence: CASSLGTGELFF.